The clone carrying this T cell receptor (beta chain) was seen repeatedly, ten times or more. Its matching antigen is unknown. Using unique molecular identifiers, the investigators prepared the TCRbeta library. Each CDR3 protein gets one entry after TCRdb re-called the PCR reads with MiXCR. The sample has about 240,000 distinct CDR3 sequences, roughly 25% seen once. The sample originates from a study of T-cell reconstitution after alpha-beta-depleted transplantation in children. The length of the CDR3 is 14 residues. V trimming: 4 bases; J trimming: 5 bases; junction bases outside the gene matches: 2. Study-wide findings and caveats: Newly produced T cells mostly provided counts and TCRbeta diversity after one year, as hyperexpanded clones declined. Approximately two months post-transplant, alpha-beta T cells reportedly originated from several hundred expanded graft clones. The origin of high day-60 TCRbeta diversity in some patients lay in surviving recipient T cells and thymic progenitors.

The clonotype originates from a girl aged 2-15 years with Fanconi anemia, due to receive a stem cell transplant. Sequenced here: PBMCs, sampled before TCRalphabeta/CD19-depleted stem cell transplant. The gene calls are TRBV12-3 or TRBV12-4 and TRBJ2-1, with TRBD1 matching over 10 bases. The CDR3: CASSYGTGDNEQFF. The CDR3 DNA sequence: TGTGCCAGCAGTTACGGGACAGGGGACAATGAGCAGTTCTTC.